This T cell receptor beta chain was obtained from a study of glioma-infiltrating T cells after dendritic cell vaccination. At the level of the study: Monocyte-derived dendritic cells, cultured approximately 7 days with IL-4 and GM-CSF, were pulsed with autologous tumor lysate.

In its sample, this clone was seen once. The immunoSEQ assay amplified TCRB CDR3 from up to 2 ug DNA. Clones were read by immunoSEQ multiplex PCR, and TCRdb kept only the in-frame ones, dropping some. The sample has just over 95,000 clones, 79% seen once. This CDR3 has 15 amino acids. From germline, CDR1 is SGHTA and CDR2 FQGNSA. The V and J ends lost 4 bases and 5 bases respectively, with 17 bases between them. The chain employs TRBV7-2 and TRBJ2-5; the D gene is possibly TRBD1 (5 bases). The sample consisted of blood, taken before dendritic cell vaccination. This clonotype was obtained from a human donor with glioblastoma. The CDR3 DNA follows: TGTGCCAGCAGCTACAGGCCCAAGCATGGCGAGACCCAGTACTTC. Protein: CASSYRPKHGETQYF.